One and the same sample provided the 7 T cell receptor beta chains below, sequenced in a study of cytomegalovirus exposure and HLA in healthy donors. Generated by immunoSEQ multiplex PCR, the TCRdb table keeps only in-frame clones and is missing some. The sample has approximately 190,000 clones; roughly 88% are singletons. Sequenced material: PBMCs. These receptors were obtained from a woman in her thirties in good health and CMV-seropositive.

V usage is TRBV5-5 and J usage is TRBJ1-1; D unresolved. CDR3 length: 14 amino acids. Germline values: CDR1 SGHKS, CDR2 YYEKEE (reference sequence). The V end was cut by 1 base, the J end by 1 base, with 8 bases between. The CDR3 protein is CASSLFPENTEAFF. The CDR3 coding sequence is TGTGCCAGCAGCTTGTTTCCAGAGAACACTGAAGCTTTCTTT.

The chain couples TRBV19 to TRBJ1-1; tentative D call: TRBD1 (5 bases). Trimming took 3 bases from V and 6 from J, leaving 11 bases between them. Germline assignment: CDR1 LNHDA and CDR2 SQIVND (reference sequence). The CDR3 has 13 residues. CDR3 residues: CASSMTEISEAFF. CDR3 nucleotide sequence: TGTGCCAGTAGTATGACAGAGATCTCTGAAGCTTTCTTT.

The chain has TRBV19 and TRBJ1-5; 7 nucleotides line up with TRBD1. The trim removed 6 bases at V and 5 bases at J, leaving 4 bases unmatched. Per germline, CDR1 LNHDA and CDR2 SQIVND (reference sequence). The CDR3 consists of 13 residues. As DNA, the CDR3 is TGTGCCAGTAGCCGGGACAGCGATCAGCCCCAGCATTTT. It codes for CASSRDSDQPQHF.

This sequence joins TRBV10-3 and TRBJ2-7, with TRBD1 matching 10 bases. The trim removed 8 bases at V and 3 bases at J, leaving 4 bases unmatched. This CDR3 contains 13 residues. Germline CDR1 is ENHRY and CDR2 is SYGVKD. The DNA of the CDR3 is TGTGCCATCGGGACAGGGGCCGGCTACGAGCAGTACTTC. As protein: CAIGTGAGYEQYF.

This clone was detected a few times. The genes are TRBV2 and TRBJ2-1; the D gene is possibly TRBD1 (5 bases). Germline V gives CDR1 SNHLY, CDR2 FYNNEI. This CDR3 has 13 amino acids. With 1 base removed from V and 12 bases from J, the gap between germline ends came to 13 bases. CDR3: CASSEGGPEWQFF. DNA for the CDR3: TGTGCCAGCAGTGAAGGGGGCCCGGAATGGCAGTTCTTC.

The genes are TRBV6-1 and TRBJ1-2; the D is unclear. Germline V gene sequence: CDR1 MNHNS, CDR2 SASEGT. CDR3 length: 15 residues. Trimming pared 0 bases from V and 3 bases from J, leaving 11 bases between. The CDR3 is CASSEALGRDYGYTF. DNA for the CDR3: TGTGCCAGCAGTGAAGCGCTGGGCAGAGACTATGGCTACACCTTC.

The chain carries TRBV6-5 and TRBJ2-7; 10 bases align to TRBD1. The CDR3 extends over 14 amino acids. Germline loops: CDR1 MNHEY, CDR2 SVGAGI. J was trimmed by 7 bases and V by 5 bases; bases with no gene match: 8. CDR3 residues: CASSRGQGVSEQYF. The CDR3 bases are TGTGCCAGCAGTCGTGGACAGGGGGTCTCGGAGCAGTACTTC.